This section outlines one T cell receptor (beta chain) sequence together with its context. What antigen it recognizes has not been identified. No qualities accompany the bases; no much larger clone lies one base away. The data stem from a study of blood T cell repertoires in COVID-19 (dated by TCRdb to the early 2020s). Notes on the research overall: The collaborator samples originated in the United States, Italy and Spain and spanned the acute and convalescent phases of COVID-19. The material from the prospective study consisted of cDNA or gDNA derived from T cells, B-cell-depleted T cells, or PBMCs. Subjects who had been exposed to COVID-19, were actively infected with it, or had recovered from it provided the deeply sampled blood TCRbeta repertoires that made up the dataset. The repertoires were released in a freely available public database meant as a resource for research on the immune response to SARS-CoV-2. The sample metadata nearly always contained a de-identified subject ID, COVID-19 status, age in years and sex. Where available, HLA class I and class II types were taken from metadata supplied by the sample provider and were not determined by assay-based typing. The samples were drawn from the first 160 participants of the ongoing ImmuneRACE study and from roughly 1,300 subjects provided by 6 global collaborators. General conclusions and limits of the study: The quantity of clinical and demographic metadata differed by source and by participant and was supplied without curation.

TCRbeta CDR3 regions were amplified from genomic DNA using the immunoSEQ Assay, a bias-controlled multiplex PCR. From the authors' description of their analysis: The number of nucleated cells in each sample was estimated by amplification of reference gene primers within the assay. To quantify the absolute abundance of each unique TCRbeta CDR3 rearrangement, sequence reads were collapsed and filtered. For each sample, productive Simpson clonality was calculated by taking the square root of Simpson's diversity index across productive rearrangements. TCRdb stores this immuneACCESS table with in-frame sequences only. Part of the clones is absent; in the studies checked, under half of the shortfall reflects unresolved V genes, and no reason is known for the rest. V and J calls and clone size are copied from that table; D and trimming were computed from the DNA. This sample comprises 200,000 to 250,000 clones, about 91% of them detected only once. 1.5% of the sample belongs to the ten largest clones.

Inclusive of the bounding cysteine and phenylalanine, the CDR3 is 15 residues long. Just the 45-base CDR3 DNA is kept, in frame starting at base 1. CDR1 and CDR2 (GTSNPN, SVGIG) derive from the germline V gene (reference sequence). Cut back by 3 bases and 4 bases, the V and J ends lie 13 bases apart. Each collaborating institution followed its own protocols to collect whole blood in K2EDTA tubes. For TCRbeta analysis, collaborators shipped samples as frozen whole blood, isolated PBMCs, or DNA extracted from either of those sample types. The sequenced sample was peripheral blood. This sequence originates from a man between 18 and 35 years old with active or convalescent COVID-19. The sequence is built from TRBV30 and TRBJ1-6, with TRBD1 tentatively as D gene (5 bases match). The CDR3 protein: CAWRPWGGYNSPLHF. The nucleotides read TGTGCCTGGAGACCATGGGGGGGATATAATTCACCCCTCCACTTT.